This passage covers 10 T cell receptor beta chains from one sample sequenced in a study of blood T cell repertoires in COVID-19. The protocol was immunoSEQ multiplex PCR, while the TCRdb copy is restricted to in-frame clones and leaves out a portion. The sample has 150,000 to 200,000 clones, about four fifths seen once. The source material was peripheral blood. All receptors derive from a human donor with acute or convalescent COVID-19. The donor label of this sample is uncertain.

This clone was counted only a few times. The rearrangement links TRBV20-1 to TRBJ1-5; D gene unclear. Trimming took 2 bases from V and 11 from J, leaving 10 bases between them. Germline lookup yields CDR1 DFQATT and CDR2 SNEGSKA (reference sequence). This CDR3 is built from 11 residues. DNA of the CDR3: TGCAGTGCTAGAAGAAGTGGAGCCCAGCATTTT. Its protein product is CSARRSGAQHF.

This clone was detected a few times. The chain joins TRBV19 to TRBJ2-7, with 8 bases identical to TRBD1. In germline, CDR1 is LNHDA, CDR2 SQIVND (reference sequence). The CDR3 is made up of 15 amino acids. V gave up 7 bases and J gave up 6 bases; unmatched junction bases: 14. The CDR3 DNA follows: TGTGCCAGTATGGGCGGTCCAGGGGGCTTGGTCGAGCAGTACTTC. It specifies CASMGGPGGLVEQYF.

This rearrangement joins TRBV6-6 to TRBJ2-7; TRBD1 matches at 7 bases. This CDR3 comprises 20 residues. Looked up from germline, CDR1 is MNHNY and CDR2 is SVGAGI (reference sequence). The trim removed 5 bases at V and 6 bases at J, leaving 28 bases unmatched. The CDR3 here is CASSRSPPSLQGWVGGEQYF. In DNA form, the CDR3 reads TGTGCCAGCAGTCGCAGCCCCCCCTCGTTACAGGGGTGGGTTGGAGGCGAGCAGTACTTC.

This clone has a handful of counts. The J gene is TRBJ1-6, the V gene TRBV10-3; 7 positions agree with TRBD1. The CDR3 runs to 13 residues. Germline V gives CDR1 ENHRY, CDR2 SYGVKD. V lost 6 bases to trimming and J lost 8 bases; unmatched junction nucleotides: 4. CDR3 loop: CAISPTGDSPLHF. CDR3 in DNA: TGTGCCATCAGCCCCACAGGGGATTCACCCCTCCACTTT.

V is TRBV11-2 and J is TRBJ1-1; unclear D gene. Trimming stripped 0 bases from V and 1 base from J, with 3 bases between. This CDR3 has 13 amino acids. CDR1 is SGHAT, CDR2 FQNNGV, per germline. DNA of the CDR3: TGTGCCAGCAGCTTAGACAGGAACACTGAAGCTTTCTTT. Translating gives CASSLDRNTEAFF.

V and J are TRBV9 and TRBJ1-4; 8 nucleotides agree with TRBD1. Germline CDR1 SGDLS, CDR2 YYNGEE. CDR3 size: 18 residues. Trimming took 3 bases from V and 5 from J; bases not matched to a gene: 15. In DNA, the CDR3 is TGTGCCAGCAGCGGCCGACAGGGGAGGTTTGATGGGAATGAAAAACTGTTTTTT. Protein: CASSGRQGRFDGNEKLFF.

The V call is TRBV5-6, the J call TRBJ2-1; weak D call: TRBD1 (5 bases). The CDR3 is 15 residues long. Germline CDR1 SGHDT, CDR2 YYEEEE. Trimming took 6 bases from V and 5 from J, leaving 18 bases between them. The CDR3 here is CASTLIGQGHNEQFF. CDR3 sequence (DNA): TGTGCCAGCACCTTAATAGGGCAGGGTCACAATGAGCAGTTCTTC.

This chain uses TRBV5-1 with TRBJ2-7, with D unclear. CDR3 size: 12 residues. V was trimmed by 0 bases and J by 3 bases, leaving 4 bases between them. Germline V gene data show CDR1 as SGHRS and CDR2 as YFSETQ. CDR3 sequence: CASSLGLYEQYF. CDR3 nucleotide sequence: TGCGCCAGCAGCTTGGGTCTCTACGAGCAGTACTTC.

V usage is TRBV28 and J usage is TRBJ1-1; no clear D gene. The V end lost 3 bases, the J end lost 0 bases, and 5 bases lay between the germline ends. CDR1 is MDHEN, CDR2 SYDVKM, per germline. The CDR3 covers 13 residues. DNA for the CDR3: TGTGCCAGCAGTTTTCCAATGAACACTGAAGCTTTCTTT. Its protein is CASSFPMNTEAFF.

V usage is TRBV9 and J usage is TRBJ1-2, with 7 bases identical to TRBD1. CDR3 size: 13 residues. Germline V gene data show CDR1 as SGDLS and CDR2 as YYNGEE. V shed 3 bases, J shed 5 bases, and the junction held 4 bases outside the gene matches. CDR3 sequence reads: CASSDTGEYGYTF. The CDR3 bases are TGTGCCAGCAGCGATACAGGGGAATATGGCTACACCTTC.